The present entry profiles one T cell receptor (beta chain) with its context. Its antigen is still unknown. No much larger clone is present one base from it, and per-base qualities are unavailable. Looking up the germline V gene (reference sequence) yields CDR1 SEHNR and CDR2 FQNEAQ. The cysteine opens and the phenylalanine closes a CDR3 of 18 amino acids. The only DNA kept is the CDR3, 54 bases in frame from the first base. The V end gives up 5 bases and the J end 0 bases, leaving 10 bases in the junction not matched to a gene. Library generation was performed with 5' RACE. Data came from an Illumina HiSeq 2500. A second PCR of roughly 6 to 11 cycles was run with a J-beta primer mix and a sample-barcoded 5' primer. A template-switch 5' adaptor carrying 12 random nucleotides introduced a unique molecular identifier onto each TCR beta cDNA molecule. Each sample yielded at least 3 million CDR3-containing paired-end reads. First-strand cDNA was synthesized from all RNA with the Mint cDNA synthesis kit, primed by a TRBC-specific oligonucleotide. Following uracil-DNA glycosylase treatment, a first 18-cycle PCR with universal primers M1SS and BC2_uni_R was performed on all cDNA. As for the authors' bioinformatics: For normalization, 1 million high-quality reads, each with a distinct molecular identifier, were randomly selected from each sample. Reads with shared molecular identifiers were discarded instead of being binned into consensus sequences. MiTCR, with a Q25 quality threshold and the strictest error-elimination algorithm, was used for CDR3 identification, clonotype clustering and error correction. A nonparametric unseen species model using Euler transformation provided a lower-bound estimate of total TCR beta diversity. TCRdb reanalyzed the raw reads on its own, using fastp at Q25 for trimming and MiXCR for clone calling, and kept in-frame beta chains. Rows with a matching CDR3 protein are joined into one entry that keeps the most common DNA and genes. In this record, the V and J calls reflect TCRdb's handling and not the investigators' own analysis. The sample includes fewer than 1,000,000 distinct CDR3 sequences, with about 42% observed a single time. 15% to 20% of the sample is in the top ten clones.

This specimen belongs to a study of blood T cells in healthy people across ages (dated by TCRdb to about 2015). In terms of the full investigation: Template switching captured roughly one uniquely barcoded TCR beta cDNA molecule per two T cells in model experiments. The study analyzed two additional independent replicas of 1 million unique cDNA reads from the same blood draw for two donors, one aged 18 to 30 and one aged 80 or older. Four age groups were formed from the donors: young (average about 16 years), middle-aged (approximately 41), aged (62) and long-lived (less than 85). To avoid experimental bias, donors of different ages were randomly spread across the sequencing lanes. Age-related changes in TCR beta repertoire diversity were measured in the study by deep sequencing normalized with unique cDNA molecular identifiers.

The donors were 40 or so Caucasian individuals from Russia, aged 6 to 90 years, who were systemically healthy. Each donor gave approximately 9.3 milliliters of peripheral blood, collected into EDTA-treated Vacutainer tubes. Ficoll-Paque density-gradient centrifugation was used to isolate PBMCs, with at least 6.5 million obtained per sample. Total RNA, at least 6 micrograms per sample, was extracted from PBMCs with Trizol reagent. Naive CD45RAhigh/CD27high T cell percentages were measured by flow cytometry on a PBMC aliquot from every donor. Study-level results and caveats: A strong correlation was found between observed TCR beta diversity and the percentage of naive T cells measured by flow cytometry. Because the CMV infection status of the donors was unknown, age-related changes in expanded clonotypes may potentially have been confounded. Conclusive comparison of naive and antigen-experienced compartments was prevented by the profiling of bulk unsorted PBMCs. Estimates of total diversity based on one million sequenced T cells were considered lower bounds and underestimates. Compared with the aged group, more naive CD4+ T cells, fewer expanded clones and increased TCR diversity were shown by the long-lived group, suggesting age selection. Observed TCR beta diversity per million T cells fell roughly linearly with age, and a significant reduction was already apparent by age about 38.

Input material: blood. This sequence was found in a man older than 75 in good health. The chain joins TRBV7-9 to TRBJ2-6; the junction holds 7 bases that match TRBD1. The nucleotide sequence is TGTGCCAGCAGCCCTACAACAGGGGTGCGCTCTGGGGCCAACGTCCTGACTTTC. This is translated as CASSPTTGVRSGANVLTF.